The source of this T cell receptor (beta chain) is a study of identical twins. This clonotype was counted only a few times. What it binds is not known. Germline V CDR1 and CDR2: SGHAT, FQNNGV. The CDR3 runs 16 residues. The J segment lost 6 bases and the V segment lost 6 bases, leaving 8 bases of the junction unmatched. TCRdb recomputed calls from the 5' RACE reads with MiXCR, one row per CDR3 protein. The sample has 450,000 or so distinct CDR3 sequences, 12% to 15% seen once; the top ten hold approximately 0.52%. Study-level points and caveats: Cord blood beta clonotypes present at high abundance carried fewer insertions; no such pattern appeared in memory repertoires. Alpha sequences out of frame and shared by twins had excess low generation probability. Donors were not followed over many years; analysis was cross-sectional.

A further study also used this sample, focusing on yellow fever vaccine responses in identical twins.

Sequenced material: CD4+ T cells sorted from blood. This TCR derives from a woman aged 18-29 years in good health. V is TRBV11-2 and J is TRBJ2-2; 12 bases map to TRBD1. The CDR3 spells CASSFPGQGAPGELFF. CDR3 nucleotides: TGTGCCAGCAGTTTCCCGGGACAGGGGGCCCCCGGGGAGCTGTTTTTT.